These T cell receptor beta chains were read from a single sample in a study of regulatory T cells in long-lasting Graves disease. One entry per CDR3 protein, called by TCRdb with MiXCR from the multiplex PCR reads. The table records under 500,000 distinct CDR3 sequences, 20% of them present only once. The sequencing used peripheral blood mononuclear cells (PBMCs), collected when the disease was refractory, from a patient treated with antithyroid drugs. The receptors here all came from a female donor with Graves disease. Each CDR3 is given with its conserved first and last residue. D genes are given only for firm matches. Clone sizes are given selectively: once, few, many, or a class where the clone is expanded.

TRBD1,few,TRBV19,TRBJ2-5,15,CASSVDRGHQETQYF,TGTGCCAGTAGTGTGGACAGGGGCCACCAAGAGACCCAGTACTTC
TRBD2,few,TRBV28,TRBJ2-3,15,CASSGLAVSTDTQYF,TGTGCCAGCAGCGGACTAGCGGTTAGCACAGATACGCAGTATTTT
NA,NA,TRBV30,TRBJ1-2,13,CAWSRAVNYGYTF,TGTGCCTGGAGTCGGGCAGTTAACTATGGCTACACCTTC
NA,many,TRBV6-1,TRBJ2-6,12,CATLGGANVLTF,TGTGCCACCTTAGGAGGGGCCAACGTCCTGACTTTC
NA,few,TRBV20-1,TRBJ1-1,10,CSAHVPEAFF,TGCAGTGCCCACGTCCCTGAAGCTTTCTTT
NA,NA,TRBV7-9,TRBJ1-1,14,CASSLGGATDVAFF,TGTGCCAGCAGCTTAGGAGGGGCGACGGATGTAGCTTTCTTT
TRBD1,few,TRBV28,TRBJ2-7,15,CASVSPGTGLSEQYF,TGTGCCAGCGTATCACCTGGGACAGGGCTCAGCGAGCAGTACTTC
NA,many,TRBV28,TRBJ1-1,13,CASRAIGDTEAFF,TGTGCCAGCAGGGCAATTGGGGACACTGAAGCTTTCTTT
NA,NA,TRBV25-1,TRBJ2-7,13,CASSEPGPYEQYF,TGTGCCAGCAGTGAACCCGGGCCCTACGAGCAGTACTTC
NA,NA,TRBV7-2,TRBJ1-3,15,CASSFRGPSGNTIYF,TGTGCCAGCAGTTTTAGGGGCCCCTCTGGAAACACCATATATTTT
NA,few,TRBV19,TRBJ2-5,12,CASGTYSETQYF,TGTGCCAGTGGGACCTACTCGGAGACCCAGTACTTC
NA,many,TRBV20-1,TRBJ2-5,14,CSAREASRQETQYF,TGCAGTGCTAGAGAGGCTAGCAGACAAGAGACCCAGTACTTC
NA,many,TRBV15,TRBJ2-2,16,CATSRDVRTNTGELFF,TGTGCCACCAGCAGAGACGTCAGGACGAACACCGGGGAGCTGTTTTTT
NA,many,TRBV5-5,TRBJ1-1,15,CASSLASGASTEAFF,TGTGCCAGCAGCTTGGCCTCGGGGGCGTCCACTGAAGCTTTCTTT
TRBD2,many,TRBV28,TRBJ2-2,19,CASSLPPGLAEVNTGELFF,TGTGCCAGCAGTCTCCCCCCGGGACTAGCGGAAGTGAACACCGGGGAGCTGTTTTTT
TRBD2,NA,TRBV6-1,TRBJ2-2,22,CASSRGLAGGSFLKTHPGELFF,TGTGCCAGCAGCCGCGGACTAGCGGGAGGATCCTTTCTTAAGACCCACCCCGGGGAGCTGTTTTTT
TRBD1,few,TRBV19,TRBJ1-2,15,CASRETGAWDYGYTF,TGTGCCAGCCGTGAGACAGGGGCCTGGGACTATGGCTACACCTTC
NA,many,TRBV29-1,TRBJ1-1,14,CSVEGSQENTEAFF,TGCAGCGTTGAGGGGAGCCAAGAAAACACTGAAGCTTTCTTT
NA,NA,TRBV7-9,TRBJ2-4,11,CASSLADIQYF,TGTGCCAGCAGCTTAGCAGACATTCAGTACTTC
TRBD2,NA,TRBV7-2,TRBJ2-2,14,CASLPGGGTGELFF,TGTGCCAGCCTACCCGGGGGGGGGACCGGGGAGCTGTTTTTT
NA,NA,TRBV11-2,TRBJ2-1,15,CASSLESSGANEQFF,TGTGCCAGCAGCTTAGAGAGCTCAGGGGCCAATGAGCAGTTCTTC
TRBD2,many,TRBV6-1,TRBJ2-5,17,CASGPGLAVNSQETQYF,TGTGCCAGCGGGCCGGGACTAGCGGTGAATAGTCAAGAGACCCAGTACTTC
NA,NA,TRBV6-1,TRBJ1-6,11,CASREPGPLHF,TGTGCCAGCAGAGAGCCAGGACCCCTCCACTTT
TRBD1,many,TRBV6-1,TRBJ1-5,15,CASSETGIVWQPQHF,TGTGCCAGCAGTGAGACAGGGATTGTTTGGCAGCCCCAGCATTTT